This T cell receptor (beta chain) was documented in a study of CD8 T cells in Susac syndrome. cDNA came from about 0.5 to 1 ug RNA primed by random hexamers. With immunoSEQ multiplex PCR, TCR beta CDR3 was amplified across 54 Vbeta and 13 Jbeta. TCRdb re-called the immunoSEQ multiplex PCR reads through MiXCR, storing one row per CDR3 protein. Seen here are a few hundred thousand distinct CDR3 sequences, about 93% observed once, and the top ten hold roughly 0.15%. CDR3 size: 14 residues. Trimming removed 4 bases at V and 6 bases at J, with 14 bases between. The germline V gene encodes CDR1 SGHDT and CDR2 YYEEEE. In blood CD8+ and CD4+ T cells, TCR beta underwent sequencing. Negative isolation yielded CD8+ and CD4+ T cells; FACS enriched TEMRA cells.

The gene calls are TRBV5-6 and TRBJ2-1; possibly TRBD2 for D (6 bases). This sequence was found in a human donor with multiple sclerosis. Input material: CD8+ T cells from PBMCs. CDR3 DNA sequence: TGTGCCAGCAGCCCGGGACTTCGAAGCAATGAGCAGTTCTTC. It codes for CASSPGLRSNEQFF.